A selection of T cell receptor beta chains follows, all from one sample in a study of T cells in Graves' hyperthyroidism and ophthalmopathy. In TCRdb, the multiplex PCR reads were re-called with MiXCR into one record per CDR3 protein. This sample has roughly 250,000 distinct CDR3 sequences, with about 16% found just once. Specimen: blood. The receptors were gathered from a woman between 18 and 30 years old with Graves' ophthalmopathy. CDR3s include the opening cysteine and the closing phenylalanine or tryptophan. D genes are given only for firm matches. Size values are once, few and many counts, or a class for expanded clones, and some rows have none.

TRBJ2-1	TRBD2	TRBV4-3	many	CASSQVSSGRARQFF	TGCGCCAGCAGCCAAGTCTCTAGCGGGAGGGCTCGGCAGTTCTTC
TRBJ2-3	-	TRBV20-1	many	CSARGWKTSTDTQYF	TGCAGTGCTAGAGGATGGAAGACTAGCACAGATACGCAGTATTTT
TRBJ1-2	-	TRBV20-1	many	CSARGLPYGYTF	TGCAGTGCTAGAGGACTGCCCTATGGCTACACCTTC
TRBJ2-3	-	TRBV6-1	many	CASSLSGDTDTQYF	TGTGCCAGCAGCTTAAGTGGCGACACAGATACGCAGTATTTT
TRBJ2-1	TRBD2	TRBV20-1	many	CSARILAGVFNEQFF	TGCAGTGCTAGGATACTAGCGGGAGTTTTCAATGAGCAGTTCTTC
TRBJ1-6	-	TRBV7-2	many	CASSHDQTQYNSPLHF	TGTGCCAGCAGCCATGACCAGACACAGTATAATTCACCCCTCCACTTT
TRBJ1-2	-	TRBV6-1	many	CASHVAGYGYTF	TGTGCCAGCCATGTGGCAGGCTATGGCTACACCTTC
TRBJ2-7	TRBD1	TRBV9	few	CASSVGDRVSYEQYF	TGTGCCAGCAGCGTAGGGGACAGGGTATCCTACGAGCAGTACTTC
TRBJ2-1	TRBD2	TRBV15	-	CATLRAGVYNEQFF	TGTGCCACCCTTCGAGCGGGGGTTTACAATGAGCAGTTCTTC
TRBJ1-6	-	TRBV4-1	few	CASSQDEGQRALHF	TGCGCCAGCAGCCAAGACGAGGGGCAGAGGGCCCTCCACTTT
TRBJ1-4	-	TRBV5-1	many	CASSLATGTNEKLFF	TGCGCCAGCAGCTTGGCCACGGGAACTAATGAAAAACTGTTTTTT
TRBJ2-1	TRBD2	TRBV29-1	many	CSVVGGGEYNEQFF	TGCAGCGTTGTTGGCGGGGGGGAATACAATGAGCAGTTCTTC
TRBJ1-1	-	TRBV6-6	many	CASSYPDLDTEAFF	TGTGCCAGCAGTTACCCCGATTTGGACACTGAAGCTTTCTTT
TRBJ1-1	-	TRBV28	many	CASSLWRDINTEAFF	TGTGCCAGCAGTTTATGGAGGGACATCAACACTGAAGCTTTCTTT
TRBJ2-6	TRBD1	TRBV28	many	CASSPWTGESGANVLTF	TGTGCCAGCAGTCCCTGGACAGGGGAGTCCGGGGCCAACGTCCTGACTTTC
TRBJ2-2	-	TRBV11-2	many	CASSLYGPGELFF	TGTGCCAGCAGCTTGTACGGTCCCGGGGAGCTGTTTTTT
TRBJ1-1	-	TRBV9	many	CASSVGAEMNTEAFF	TGTGCCAGCAGCGTAGGGGCAGAAATGAACACTGAAGCTTTCTTT
TRBJ2-7	TRBD1	TRBV9	-	CASSPHPGTGNYEQYF	TGTGCCAGCAGCCCCCACCCCGGGACAGGGAACTACGAGCAGTACTTC
TRBJ2-4	TRBD2	TRBV7-3	-	CASSLTGTSGNVDKNIQYF	TGTGCCAGCAGCTTAACCGGGACTAGCGGGAATGTGGACAAAAACATTCAGTACTTC
TRBJ1-1	-	TRBV7-9	many	CASSLGYWFAFF	TGTGCCAGCAGCTTAGGGTATTGGTTCGCTTTCTTT
TRBJ1-1	TRBD1	TRBV11-2	-	CASSRGQRKREAFF	TGTGCCAGCAGCAGGGGACAGCGTAAGAGGGAAGCTTTCTTT
TRBJ1-2	-	TRBV7-9	many	CASSLDLVEGGYTF	TGTGCCAGCAGCTTAGATCTGGTTGAAGGTGGCTACACCTTC
TRBJ1-1	-	TRBV6-2/TRBV6-3	many	CASSYSFGQNKMNTEAFF	TGTGCCAGCAGTTACAGTTTCGGACAGAATAAAATGAACACTGAAGCTTTCTTT
TRBJ2-2	TRBD2	TRBV28	many	CASSLGSGRKTGELFF	TGTGCCAGCAGTTTAGGTAGCGGGAGGAAAACCGGGGAGCTGTTTTTT
TRBJ2-7	TRBD2	TRBV11-2	-	CASSRTSGTPYEQYF	TGTGCCAGCAGCCGAACTAGCGGGACCCCCTACGAGCAGTACTTC
TRBJ1-4	-	TRBV9	many	CASSVAGGSLEKLFF	TGTGCCAGCAGCGTAGCCGGGGGGAGCCTCGAAAAACTGTTTTTT
TRBJ1-1	-	TRBV28	many	CASTHPGAEAFF	TGTGCCAGCACTCATCCGGGCGCTGAAGCTTTCTTT
TRBJ2-3	TRBD2	TRBV28	many	CASSLSQLAGGTDTQYF	TGTGCCAGCAGTTTATCGCAACTAGCGGGGGGCACAGATACGCAGTATTTT
TRBJ2-1	TRBD2	TRBV29-1	-	CSVTRTSGRYEQFF	TGCAGCGTCACCCGGACTAGCGGGAGGTATGAGCAGTTCTTC
TRBJ2-3	TRBD2	TRBV28	-	CASSSYGTSGSAADTQYF	TGTGCCAGCAGTTCTTATGGGACTAGCGGGAGTGCGGCAGATACGCAGTATTTT
TRBJ2-5	TRBD2	TRBV19	many	CASGTSGDQETQYF	TGTGCCAGCGGGACTAGCGGGGACCAAGAGACCCAGTACTTC
TRBJ2-2	-	TRBV12-3/TRBV12-4	-	CASSLVSLMANTGELFF	TGTGCCAGCAGTTTGGTTTCGCTTATGGCGAACACCGGGGAGCTGTTTTTT
TRBJ1-2	-	TRBV3-1	many	CASSQLLYGAGYTF	TGTGCCAGCAGCCAACTACTTTATGGGGCTGGCTACACCTTC
TRBJ2-7	-	TRBV6-2/TRBV6-3	many	CASSYWAAGTYEQYF	TGTGCCAGCAGTTACTGGGCAGCTGGAACCTACGAGCAGTACTTC
TRBJ2-1	TRBD2	TRBV7-9	many	CASTPPLISGGVSSYNEQFF	TGTGCCAGCACCCCCCCTCTTATTAGCGGGGGGGTCAGCTCCTACAATGAGCAGTTCTTC
TRBJ2-1	TRBD1	TRBV6-1	many	CASRPQDRPPWNEQFF	TGTGCCAGCAGACCGCAGGACAGGCCTCCTTGGAATGAGCAGTTCTTC
TRBJ2-7	-	TRBV2	many	CASQYGQSSYEQYF	TGTGCCAGTCAGTACGGACAGTCATCCTACGAGCAGTACTTC
TRBJ2-1	TRBD2	TRBV4-1	many	CASSPRYLSGRRGNEQFF	TGCGCCAGCAGCCCACGGTACCTTAGCGGGAGGCGGGGCAATGAGCAGTTCTTC
TRBJ2-3	TRBD1	TRBV10-1	-	CASSESLGRGQGTDTQYF	TGCGCCAGCAGTGAGTCGCTTGGCAGGGGGCAGGGTACAGATACGCAGTATTTT